In this sample, the clone carrying this T cell receptor beta chain turned up many times. Preparing the TCRbeta library involved the use of unique molecular identifiers. TCRdb re-called the PCR reads with MiXCR, one entry per CDR3 protein. Of some 600,000 distinct CDR3 sequences in the sample, around 17% were seen once. This sample stems from a study of T-cell reconstitution after alpha-beta-depleted transplantation in children. The CDR3 extends over 15 amino acids. Per germline, CDR1 SEHNR and CDR2 FQNEAQ (reference sequence). V was cut by 2 bases and J by 3 bases, with 14 bases left in between. The chain carries TRBV7-9 and TRBJ2-7; TRBD2 might be the D (7 bases). The source is a human donor who donated a stem cell graft to a child with acute myeloid leukemia. Sequenced material: PBMCs from the stem cell graft donor, taken from the stem cell graft. CDR3 loop: CASSLSEGGFYEQYF. The CDR3 DNA follows: TGTGCCAGCAGCTTATCGGAGGGGGGGTTCTACGAGCAGTACTTC.